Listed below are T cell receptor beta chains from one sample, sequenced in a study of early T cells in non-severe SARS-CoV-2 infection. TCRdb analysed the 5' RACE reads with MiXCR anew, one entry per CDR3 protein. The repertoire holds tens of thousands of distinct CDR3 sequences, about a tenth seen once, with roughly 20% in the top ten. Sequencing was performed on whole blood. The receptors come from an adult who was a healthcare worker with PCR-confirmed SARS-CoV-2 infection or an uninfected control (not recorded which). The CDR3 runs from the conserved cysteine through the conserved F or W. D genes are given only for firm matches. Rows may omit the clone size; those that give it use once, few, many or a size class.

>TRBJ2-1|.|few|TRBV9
TGTGCCAGCAGCGCCCCCGACGGGTCCGTCTCTTCCTACAATGAGCAGTTCTTC
CASSAPDGSVSSYNEQFF
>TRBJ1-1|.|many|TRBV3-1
TGTGCCAGCAGGAAGACAGCGAACACTGAAGCTTTCTTT
CASRKTANTEAFF
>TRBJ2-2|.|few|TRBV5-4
TGTGCCAGCAGGGAAGGACACCTGAACACCGGGGAGCTGTTTTTT
CASREGHLNTGELFF
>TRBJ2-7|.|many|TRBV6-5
TGTGCCAGCAGCCCAGGGGGGTACGAGCAGTACTTC
CASSPGGYEQYF
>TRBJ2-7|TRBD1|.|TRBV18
TGTGCCAGCTCACGGGACAGGGTAGACGAGCAGTACTTC
CASSRDRVDEQYF
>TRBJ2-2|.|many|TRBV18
TGTGCCAGCTCTCCCGACCGAAGGGAGCTGTTTTTT
CASSPDRRELFF
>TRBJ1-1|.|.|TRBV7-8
TGTGCCAGCAGCCACCCCCCAACGAACACTGAAGCTTTCTTT
CASSHPPTNTEAFF
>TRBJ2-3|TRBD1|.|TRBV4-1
TGCGCCAGCAGCCAAGTCCCCACAGGGGCAGATACGCAGTATTTT
CASSQVPTGADTQYF
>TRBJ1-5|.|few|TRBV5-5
TGTGCCAGCAGCTTGGGGCCTACTGATCAGCCCCAGCATTTT
CASSLGPTDQPQHF
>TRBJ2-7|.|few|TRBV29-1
TGCAGCGTCTCGACAGCCTACGAGCAGTACTTC
CSVSTAYEQYF
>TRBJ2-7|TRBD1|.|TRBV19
TGTGCCAGCGGACAGGGTTCGGCCTACGAGCAGTACTTC
CASGQGSAYEQYF
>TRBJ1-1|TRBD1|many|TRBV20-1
TGCAGTGCAACCGGGACAGGGGGCATGAACACTGAAGCTTTCTTT
CSATGTGGMNTEAFF
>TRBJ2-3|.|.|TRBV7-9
TGTGCCAGCAGCTTTGACCAGGGGCAAGATACGCAGTATTTT
CASSFDQGQDTQYF
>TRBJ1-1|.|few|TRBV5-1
TGCGCCAGCAGCTTGGATACGGGGGCCAACACTGAAGCTTTCTTT
CASSLDTGANTEAFF
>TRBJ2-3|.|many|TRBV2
TGTGCCGCGTACGGTCGTGGCACAGATACGCAGTATTTT
CAAYGRGTDTQYF
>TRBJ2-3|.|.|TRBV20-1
TGCAGTGTCCCACGGGGGGCGGGGAGCACAGATACGCAGTATTTT
CSVPRGAGSTDTQYF
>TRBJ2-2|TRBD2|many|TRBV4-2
TGTGCCAGCAGCCAAGTAGCGGGGGACACCGGGGAGCTGTTTTTT
CASSQVAGDTGELFF
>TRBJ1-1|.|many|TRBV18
TGTGCCAGCTCACCCCAACAGGGAACTGAAGCTTTCTTT
CASSPQQGTEAFF
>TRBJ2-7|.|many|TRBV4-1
TGCGCCAGCAGCCAACACGAAGGAGGCCCCTCCTACGAGCAGTACTTC
CASSQHEGGPSYEQYF
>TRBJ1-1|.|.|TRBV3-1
TGTGCCAGCAGCCTTTCAGCAGGGCACACTGAAGCTTTCTTT
CASSLSAGHTEAFF
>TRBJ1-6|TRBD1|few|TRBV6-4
TGTGCCAGCAGTCAAGCCGGGACAGTGAATTCACCCCTCCACTTT
CASSQAGTVNSPLHF
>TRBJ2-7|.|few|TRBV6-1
TGTGCCAGCAGAGACCGGGACCGCTTACAGTACTTC
CASRDRDRLQYF
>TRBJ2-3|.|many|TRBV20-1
TGCAGTGCCCCCCAGGGAGATACGCAGTATTTT
CSAPQGDTQYF
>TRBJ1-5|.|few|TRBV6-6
TGTGCCAGCAGTTACTCCGGTCAGCCCCAGCATTTT
CASSYSGQPQHF
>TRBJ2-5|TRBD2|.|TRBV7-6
TGTGCCAGCAGCTTATTTGGGACTAGCGGCGGGCAGACCCAGTACTTC
CASSLFGTSGGQTQYF
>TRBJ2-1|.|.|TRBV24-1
TGTGCCACCAGTGATGCTTCGGCGGGGTTTGGCAATGAGCAGTTCTTC
CATSDASAGFGNEQFF
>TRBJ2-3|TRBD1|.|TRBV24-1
TGTGCCACCAGCCTGACAGGGGATACGCAGTATTTT
CATSLTGDTQYF
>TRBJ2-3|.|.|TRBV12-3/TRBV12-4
TGTGCCAGCAGGACGTACACAGATACGCAGTATTTT
CASRTYTDTQYF
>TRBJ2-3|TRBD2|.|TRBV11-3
TGTGCCAGCAGCCCCCGGTCCCCCGGGGGGGCTCTCACAGATACGCAGTATTTT
CASSPRSPGGALTDTQYF
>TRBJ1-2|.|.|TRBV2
TGTGCCAGCAGTGGGTCGAGTAATAACTATGGCTACACCTTC
CASSGSSNNYGYTF
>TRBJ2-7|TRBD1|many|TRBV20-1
TGCAGTGCTCCGACAGGGGGGAACTACGAGCAGTACTTC
CSAPTGGNYEQYF
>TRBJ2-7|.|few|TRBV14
TGTGCCAGCAGCCAACGTCGGAGTGGGACGGGGGAGCAGTACTTC
CASSQRRSGTGEQYF
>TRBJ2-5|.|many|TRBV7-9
TGTGCCAGCAGCTTAGGTCCGGGGGGCCTCGGCGAGACCCAGTACTTC
CASSLGPGGLGETQYF
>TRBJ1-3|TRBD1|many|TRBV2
TGTGCCAGCAGCGCTGACAGGGCTTCGGGAAACACCATATATTTT
CASSADRASGNTIYF
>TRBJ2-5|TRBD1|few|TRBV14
TGTGCCAGCAGCCCCAGACAGGGGTCGGAGACCCAGTACTTC
CASSPRQGSETQYF
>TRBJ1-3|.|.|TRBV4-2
TGTGCCAGCAGCCAAGTGGTCGAAGGAAACACCATATATTTT
CASSQVVEGNTIYF
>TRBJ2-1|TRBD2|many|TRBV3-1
TGTGCCAGCAGCCCGCGGACCGGGCGGGGGAACAATGAGCAGTTCTTC
CASSPRTGRGNNEQFF
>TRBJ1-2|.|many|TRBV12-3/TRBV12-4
TGTGCCAGCAGTTTAGGGGGATCCCTGGTTGGCTACACCTTC
CASSLGGSLVGYTF
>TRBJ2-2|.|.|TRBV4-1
TGCGCCAGCAGCCAAGTGGACGGGGAGCTGTTTTTT
CASSQVDGELFF
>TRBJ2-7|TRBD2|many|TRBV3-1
TGTGCCAGCAGCCAAGGGGGGGGATCTCCCTACGAGCAGTACTTC
CASSQGGGSPYEQYF
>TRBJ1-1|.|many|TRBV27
TGTGCCAGCAGATCCCGTTTCCGGGTGAACACTGAAGCTTTCTTT
CASRSRFRVNTEAFF
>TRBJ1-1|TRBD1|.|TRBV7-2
TGTGCCAGCAGCCCTAATGCACAGGGGACTGAAGCTTTCTTT
CASSPNAQGTEAFF
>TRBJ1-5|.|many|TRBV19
TGTGCCAGTAGAAAAGGTAGTCAGCCCCAGCATTTT
CASRKGSQPQHF